The next 17 T cell receptor beta chains were all read from a single sample in a study of early T cells in non-severe SARS-CoV-2 infection (dated by TCRdb to the early 2020s). The library was prepared using 5' RACE. TCRdb shows the sequencer as NextSeq 500. TCRdb's own reprocessing of the public reads used fastp at Q25 and MiXCR and kept productive beta chains. Every CDR3 protein is listed once, alongside the most common genes and DNA of its rows. The sample yields around 61,000 distinct CDR3 sequences; more than 10% were counted once. The top ten clones comprise 1.7% of the sample. Sequences were obtained from whole blood. The receptors stem from an adult who was a healthcare worker with PCR-confirmed SARS-CoV-2 infection or an uninfected control (not recorded which).

CDR3 nucleotides: TGTGCCAGCAGTGATGGCCTAGCGGGGCTCACAGATACGCAGTATTTT. Encoded protein: CASSDGLAGLTDTQYF. The chain carries TRBV6-1 and TRBJ2-3; 9 nucleotides agree with TRBD2. The V gene's germline CDR1 is MNHNS and CDR2 SASEGT. V shed 3 bases, J shed 2 bases, and the junction held 6 bases outside the gene matches. The CDR3 is made up of 16 amino acids.

The gene calls are TRBV6-6 and TRBJ2-3, with 10 bases matching TRBD2. J gave up 5 bases and V 6 bases, and 8 bases lay outside the gene matches. The germline V gene has CDR1 MNHNY and CDR2 SVGAGI (reference sequence). This CDR3 is built from 15 residues. DNA for the CDR3: TGTGCCAGCAGGCCCCAGCTAGCGGGGGTAGATACGCAGTATTTT. Encoded protein: CASRPQLAGVDTQYF.

This clonotype occurred many times. The rearrangement links TRBV11-2 to TRBJ2-3; D gene unclear. The CDR3 length is 11 residues. Trimming pared 4 bases from V and 5 bases from J, leaving 4 bases between. Per the germline V gene, CDR1 is SGHAT and CDR2 is FQNNGV. DNA for the CDR3: TGTGCCAGCAGCTCCAGAGATACGCAGTATTTT. Translated, it gives CASSSRDTQYF.

This clonotype was seen a few times. The CDR3 DNA reads as TGCGCCAGCAGCCAAGAGGGAAGCCGCAATCAGCCCCAGCATTTT. This gives the protein CASSQEGSRNQPQHF. This rearrangement joins TRBV4-1 to TRBJ1-5; D unclear. Trimming took off 0 bases at V and 2 bases at J, with 8 bases between the two ends. Germline assignment: CDR1 MGHRA and CDR2 YSYEKL. CDR3 size: 15 residues.

This clonotype has a handful of counts. This rearrangement joins TRBV6-6 to TRBJ1-1, with 7 positions matching TRBD1. The CDR3 is 16 residues long. V shed 6 bases and J 5 bases; nucleotides not matched to a gene: 15. Germline CDR1 MNHNY, CDR2 SVGAGI (reference sequence). The CDR3 loop is CASSPTQQGYGTEAFF. Written as DNA, the CDR3 is TGTGCCAGCAGCCCAACACAACAGGGGTATGGTACTGAAGCTTTCTTT.

This clonotype turned up a few times. This chain connects TRBV20-1 to TRBJ1-4; D possibly corresponds to TRBD1 (5 bases). Germline V gene data show CDR1 as DFQATT and CDR2 as SNEGSKA (reference sequence). With 6 bases removed from V and 7 bases from J, the gap between germline ends came to 15 bases. The CDR3 contains 13 residues. CDR3 nucleotide sequence: TGCAGTGCCTTCCATGGGGGGATTGAAAAACTGTTTTTT. Translated: CSAFHGGIEKLFF.

At least ten counts were recorded for this clonotype. The chain combines TRBV7-2 with TRBJ2-3, with 9 bases aligning to TRBD2. Germline V gene sequence: CDR1 SGHTA, CDR2 FQGNSA. CDR3 length equals 14 residues. V was clipped by 6 bases and J by 6 bases; unmatched bases: 7. CDR3 amino acids: CASSLGLAADTQYF. The CDR3 coding sequence is TGTGCCAGCAGTCTGGGACTAGCAGCCGATACGCAGTATTTT.

This clonotype was seen a few times. This chain connects TRBV6-2 or TRBV6-3 to TRBJ2-3; D may correspond to TRBD1 or TRBD2 (5 bases each). CDR1 is MNHEY and CDR2 is SVGEGT in the germline V gene. V was clipped by 5 bases and J by 2 bases, with 14 bases between them. The CDR3 has 15 residues. CDR3 coding DNA: TGTGCCAGCAGTCCGGGACCGCGCCCCACAGATACGCAGTATTTT. As protein: CASSPGPRPTDTQYF.

This clonotype showed up many times. V is TRBV14 and J is TRBJ2-7; D may correspond to TRBD1 or TRBD2 (5 bases each). Germline V CDR1 and CDR2: SGHDN, FVKESK. CDR3 size: 16 residues. The germline V and J ends were trimmed by 3 bases and 5 bases, with 20 bases remaining between them. The chain's CDR3 is CASSQPTGTVGDEQYF. The CDR3 DNA reads TGTGCCAGCAGCCAGCCTACAGGAACCGTCGGGGACGAGCAGTACTTC.

This chain joins TRBV7-6 and TRBJ2-4, with 11 bases lining up with TRBD1. The CDR3 is made up of 21 amino acids. Germline V gene data show CDR1 as SGHVS and CDR2 as FNYEAQ. Unmatched junction bases numbered 18, after V lost 5 bases and J lost 0 bases. The CDR3 loop is CASSPHDRTGGEPLAKNIQYF. In DNA form, the CDR3 reads TGTGCCAGCAGCCCCCATGATCGGACAGGGGGCGAACCCTTAGCCAAAAACATTCAGTACTTC. Supplemented by reference TRBV7-6 and TRBJ2-4, the full variable domain reads GAGVSQSPRYKVTKRGQDVALRCDPISGHVSLYWYRQALGQGPEFLTYFNYEAQQDKSGLPNDRFSAERPEGSISTLTIQRTEQRDSAMYRCASSPHDRTGGEPLAKNIQYFGAGTRLSVL.

The rearrangement uses TRBV6-6 and TRBJ1-4; weak D call: TRBD1 (5 bases). The V gene's germline CDR1 is MNHNY and CDR2 SVGAGI (reference sequence). CDR3 length equals 16 residues. V was pared by 2 bases and J by 2 bases, with 12 bases between. The CDR3 bases are TGTGCCAGCAGTTACGGGGCCGGGGGGACTAATGAAAAACTGTTTTTT. This encodes CASSYGAGGTNEKLFF.

J is TRBJ2-3 and V is TRBV9, with D unclear. This CDR3 comprises 14 residues. V was trimmed by 3 bases and J by 4 bases, leaving 12 bases between them. The V gene's germline CDR1 is SGDLS and CDR2 YYNGEE. CDR3 sequence (DNA): TGTGCCAGCAGCGCCCCCCTGCGCGCAGATACGCAGTATTTT. Protein: CASSAPLRADTQYF.

The chain combines TRBV6-1 with TRBJ1-2; D uncertain. Trimming stripped 6 bases from V and 4 bases from J, with 15 bases between. From germline, CDR1 is MNHNS and CDR2 SASEGT. The CDR3 contains 14 residues. CDR3 nucleotide sequence: TGTGCCAGCAGCCCCGCCAGGCGCTCCTATGGCTACACCTTC. This gives the protein CASSPARRSYGYTF.

This clonotype has at least ten counts. This sequence joins TRBV7-9 and TRBJ1-1; D unresolved. Germline V CDR1 and CDR2: SEHNR, FQNEAQ (reference sequence). There are 15 residues in the CDR3. V dropped 5 bases and J dropped 1 base, with 14 bases sitting between them. DNA of the CDR3: TGTGCCAGCAGCCCCCTGGCCCACGCGAACACTGAAGCTTTCTTT. Translating it yields CASSPLAHANTEAFF.

This clonotype has ten or more counts. V is TRBV5-5 and J is TRBJ1-4, with a weak D call TRBD1 (5 bases). In germline, CDR1 is SGHKS, CDR2 YYEKEE (reference sequence). Trimming cost V 3 bases and J 7 bases, with 10 bases left between them. CDR3 length: 13 amino acids. The CDR3 coding sequence is TGTGCCAGCAGCTCCAGTGGGGCTGAAAAACTGTTTTTT. Amino acids: CASSSSGAEKLFF.

This clonotype was recorded many times. V and J are TRBV30 and TRBJ1-2; TRBD1 matches at 7 bases. Germline V gene lookup returns CDR1 GTSNPN and CDR2 SVGIG (reference sequence). The V and J ends lost 2 bases and 4 bases, in that order; junction bases with no gene match: 10. The CDR3 spans 15 residues. CDR3 DNA sequence: TGTGCCTGGAGTTCACCCACGGACAGGCTCTATGGCTACACCTTC. Translation: CAWSSPTDRLYGYTF.

This chain connects TRBV7-9 to TRBJ1-6; 7 nucleotides match TRBD1. CDR1 SEHNR and CDR2 FQNEAQ come from the germline V gene (reference sequence). The V gene end was trimmed by 5 bases and the J gene end by 5 bases; junction bases not matched to a gene: 6. The CDR3 totals 15 residues. The DNA for the CDR3 is TGTGCCAGCAGCGTCGGGACAGAGAATAATTCACCCCTCCACTTT. Its protein is CASSVGTENNSPLHF.